Below, 22 T cell receptor beta chains from the same sample are listed, as sequenced in a study of blood T cell repertoires in COVID-19. Clones were sequenced by immunoSEQ multiplex PCR, and TCRdb holds only the in-frame ones, with some missing. The data contain about 130,000 clones, about 80% of them singletons. The material sequenced was peripheral blood. The receptors were gathered from a man aged 40-49 years with active or convalescent COVID-19.

The genes are TRBV6-2 or TRBV6-3 and TRBJ1-6, with a weak D call TRBD1 (6 bases). The CDR3 has 16 residues. V was clipped by 2 bases and J by 0 bases, with 8 bases between them. Germline loops: CDR1 MNHEY, CDR2 SVGEGT. CDR3 coding DNA: TGTGCCAGCAGTTACGACAGGAGCTCCTATAATTCACCCCTCCACTTT. Its protein is CASSYDRSSYNSPLHF.

The chain uses TRBV19 and TRBJ2-7; 11 bases map to TRBD2. The ends lost 9 bases at V and 3 bases at J; junction bases unmatched: 4. The CDR3 has 13 amino acids. CDR1 and CDR2 from the germline V gene are LNHDA and SQIVND (reference sequence). The CDR3 protein is CASSSGGLYEQYF. The CDR3 DNA reads TGTGCCAGCTCTAGCGGGGGGCTCTACGAGCAGTACTTC.

The chain combines TRBV6-5 with TRBJ2-1; 10 nucleotides agree with TRBD2. Germline V gene data show CDR1 as MNHEY and CDR2 as SVGAGI. Losses at the gene ends were 11 bases for V and 4 bases for J; bases not matched to a gene: 11. CDR3 length: 15 residues. The CDR3 spells CAGGKGLAAYNEQFF. As DNA, the CDR3 is TGTGCCGGCGGGAAAGGACTAGCGGCTTACAATGAGCAGTTCTTC.

The chain uses TRBV2 and TRBJ2-7; D is undetermined. Germline CDR1 SNHLY, CDR2 FYNNEI. V was pared by 11 bases and J by 4 bases, with 15 bases between. The CDR3 extends over 12 amino acids. The CDR3 reads CAYWSSYYEQYF. In DNA form, the CDR3 reads TGTGCCTACTGGAGCAGTTATTACGAGCAGTACTTC. Using reference TRBV2 and TRBJ2-7 for the parts outside the CDR3, the full variable domain is EPEVTQTPSHQVTQMGQEVILRCVPISNHLYFYWYRQILGQKVEFLVSFYNNEISEKSEIFDDQFSVERPDGSNFTLKIRSTKLEDSAMYFCAYWSSYYEQYFGPGTRLTVT.

The chain employs TRBV12-3 or TRBV12-4 and TRBJ1-2; D is perhaps TRBD1 (5 bases). Trimming took off 3 bases at V and 4 bases at J, with 9 bases between the two ends. CDR3 size: 13 residues. The CDR3 sequence is CASSFGRGYGYTF. Here the CDR3 DNA reads TGTGCCAGCAGTTTCGGAAGGGGCTATGGCTACACCTTC.

The chain has TRBV5-1 and TRBJ2-7; 9 bases map to TRBD1. Germline CDR1 reads SGHRS; CDR2 reads YFSETQ. V was pared by 4 bases and J by 2 bases, with 4 bases of the junction left unmatched. The CDR3 is made up of 14 amino acids. CDR3 sequence reads: CASSATGGPYEQYF. The DNA for the CDR3 is TGCGCCAGCAGCGCGACAGGGGGTCCCTACGAGCAGTACTTC.

Notes on this clone: One end of the junction varies from germline; a read error may be responsible. The V and J genes are TRBV7-2 and TRBJ1-2; possible D gene TRBD1, 6 bases. Germline-derived CDR1 and CDR2 are SGHTA and FQGNSA. This CDR3 contains 12 residues. The CDR3 nucleotides read TGTGCCAGCAGCCCGGGGGGCGACAGGCCCGTCTTC. It specifies CASSPGGDRPVF. Based on the CDR3 plus reference TRBV7-2 and TRBJ1-2, the full variable domain is GAGVSQSPSNKVTEKGKDVELRCDPISGHTALYWYRQSLGQGLEFLIYFQGNSAPDKSGLPSDRFSAERTGGSVSTLTIQRTQQEDSAVYLCASSPGGDRPVFGSGTRLTVV.

The CDR3 sequence is CASRRQGGSGELFF. DNA of the CDR3: TGTGCCAGTAGGAGACAGGGAGGCTCCGGGGAGCTGTTTTTT. This chain joins TRBV19 and TRBJ2-2; TRBD1 is a possible D gene (7 bases). The ends were cut back, 6 bases at V and 6 bases at J, with 14 bases in the middle. This CDR3 region has 14 residues. Germline V gene lookup returns CDR1 LNHDA and CDR2 SQIVND (reference sequence).

The rearrangement joins TRBV29-1 to TRBJ2-3; 7 bases are a match to TRBD1. Germline V gene lookup returns CDR1 SQVTM and CDR2 ANQGSEA. This CDR3 is built from 12 residues. Trimming took 7 bases from V and 3 from J; bases not matched to a gene: 4. The CDR3 sequence: CSGDRETDTQYF. The CDR3 nucleotides read TGCAGCGGAGACAGGGAAACAGATACGCAGTATTTT.

The chain combines TRBV30 with TRBJ1-5; 7 bases match TRBD1. The CDR3 covers 14 residues. CDR1 and CDR2 from the germline V gene are GTSNPN and SVGIG (reference sequence). V lost 8 bases and J lost 3; bases outside the gene matches: 10. The CDR3, as DNA: TGTGCCGGCGTCAGGGGGGAGGCCAATCAGCCCCAGCATTTT. It encodes CAGVRGEANQPQHF. The entire variable domain, with the rest obtained from reference TRBV30 and TRBJ1-5, is as follows: SQTIHQWPATLVQPVGSPLSLECTVEGTSNPNLYWYRQAAGRGLQLLFYSVGIGQISSEVPQNLSASRPQDRQFILSSKKLLLSDSGFYLCAGVRGEANQPQHFGDGTRLSIL.

The CDR3 protein is CASSESSGQPQHF. For the CDR3, the DNA is TGCGCCAGCAGTGAGTCGAGCGGGCAGCCCCAGCATTTT. V and J are TRBV10-1 and TRBJ1-5; no clear D. Germline V gives CDR1 WNHNN, CDR2 SYGVQD (reference sequence). The CDR3 loop spans 13 amino acids. Trimming left V 0 bases short and J 7 bases short, with 7 bases between.

The chain recombines TRBV2 with TRBJ2-7; 14 bases are shared with TRBD2. Trimming at V came to 6 bases and at J to 6 bases, leaving 7 bases not matched to a gene. CDR3 size: 15 residues. The germline V gene has CDR1 SNHLY and CDR2 FYNNEI. This chain's CDR3 is CASSRLAGGPSEQYF. CDR3 DNA sequence: TGTGCCAGCAGCAGACTAGCGGGGGGGCCTAGCGAGCAGTACTTC.

This clone was seen once. This rearrangement joins TRBV19 to TRBJ1-5, with D tentatively TRBD1 (6 bases). The CDR3 sequence is 14 residues long. V lost 3 bases to trimming and J lost 5 bases, with 11 bases between them. Germline assignment: CDR1 LNHDA and CDR2 SQIVND (reference sequence). This CDR3 reads CASSMVGGDQPQHF. CDR3 DNA: TGTGCCAGTAGTATGGTTGGGGGCGATCAGCCCCAGCATTTT.

This clone has a single count. The chain employs TRBV19 and TRBJ1-1; TRBD1 aligns across 8 bases. The V gene end was trimmed by 6 bases and the J gene end by 1 base; junction bases not matched to a gene: 4. The CDR3 covers 14 residues. CDR1 and CDR2 (germline): LNHDA, SQIVND (reference sequence). The CDR3: CASRHRGENTEAFF. CDR3 in DNA: TGTGCCAGTAGGCACAGGGGGGAGAACACTGAAGCTTTCTTT. Full variable domain (rest looked up from reference TRBV19 and TRBJ1-1): DGGITQSPKYLFRKEGQNVTLSCEQNLNHDAMYWYRQDPGQGLRLIYYSQIVNDFQKGDIAEGYSVSREKKESFPLTVTSAQKNPTAFYLCASRHRGENTEAFFGQGTRLTVV.

The table lists this clone with a count of one. The chain carries TRBV10-3 and TRBJ1-5; 7 bases fit TRBD1. The V segment lost 6 bases and the J segment 0 bases; nucleotides outside the gene matches: 5. Germline loops: CDR1 ENHRY, CDR2 SYGVKD. This CDR3 is 15 amino acids long. This CDR3 reads CAIRETGDSNQPQHF. CDR3 nucleotides: TGTGCCATCAGAGAAACAGGGGATAGCAATCAGCCCCAGCATTTT.

This rearrangement joins TRBV5-4 to TRBJ1-4, with TRBD1 matching 7 bases. CDR3 length equals 15 residues. The V gene end was trimmed by 5 bases and the J gene end by 0 bases; junction bases not matched to a gene: 4. The germline V gene has CDR1 SGHNT and CDR2 YYREEE (reference sequence). The DNA for the CDR3 is TGTGCCAGCAGTTCAGGGGGGTCAACTAATGAAAAACTGTTTTTT. This translates into CASSSGGSTNEKLFF.

The chain joins TRBV30 to TRBJ1-3; D gene ambiguous. The germline gives CDR1 GTSNPN, CDR2 SVGIG (reference sequence). CDR3 size: 15 residues. The germline V and J ends were trimmed by 3 bases and 1 base, with 13 bases remaining between them. For the CDR3, the DNA is TGTGCCTGGAGCCCTAAAGATGCTTCTGGAAACACCATATATTTT. Translating gives CAWSPKDASGNTIYF.

J is TRBJ1-2 and V is TRBV18; possibly TRBD1 for D (6 bases). Trimming cost V 4 bases and J 4 bases, with 19 bases left between them. The CDR3 extends over 16 amino acids. CDR1 and CDR2 (germline): KGHSH, LQKENI. CDR3 sequence: CASSHGGGSQPYGYTF. The CDR3 region has the DNA TGTGCCAGCTCACACGGGGGGGGCTCCCAACCCTATGGCTACACCTTC.

The chain is built from TRBV18 and TRBJ1-4; 7 nucleotides match TRBD1. V lost 3 bases and J lost 5; bases outside the gene matches: 3. This CDR3 has 14 amino acids. The germline CDR1 and CDR2 sequences are KGHSH and LQKENI. The CDR3 DNA reads TGTGCCAGCTCACCGACAGGGCCAAATGAAAAACTGTTTTTT. Translating it yields CASSPTGPNEKLFF.

The rearrangement links TRBV10-3 to TRBJ1-3; 9 bases map to TRBD1. V lost 7 bases, J lost 2 bases, and 6 bases stayed unmatched. Per the germline V gene, CDR1 is ENHRY and CDR2 is SYGVKD. CDR3 length equals 15 residues. The CDR3 sequence is CAITTDRGAGNTIYF. In DNA form, the CDR3 reads TGTGCCATCACCACGGACAGGGGAGCTGGAAACACCATATATTTT.

In DNA form, the CDR3 reads TGTGCCTGGAGTGTCAAGGACAGGGGGATAGAAAAACTGTTTTTT. Translated, it gives CAWSVKDRGIEKLFF. The V gene is TRBV30, the J gene TRBJ1-4; 10 nucleotides match TRBD1. CDR3 length equals 15 residues. The J segment lost 8 bases and the V segment lost 0 bases, leaving 6 bases of the junction unmatched. The germline V gene encodes CDR1 GTSNPN and CDR2 SVGIG (reference sequence).

The J gene is TRBJ1-1, the V gene TRBV19; 7 positions match TRBD1. Germline CDR1 and CDR2: LNHDA and SQIVND (reference sequence). The CDR3 consists of 15 residues. V trimming: 5 bases; J trimming: 0 bases; junction bases outside the gene matches: 6. The CDR3 reads CASSEGAVLNTEAFF. CDR3 nucleotides: TGTGCCAGTAGTGAGGGGGCGGTTTTGAACACTGAAGCTTTCTTT.